Included here is one T cell receptor beta chain sequence, with context. The J segment lost 0 bases and the V segment lost 0 bases, leaving 6 bases of the junction unmatched. The CDR3 spans 17 residues. Germline lookup yields CDR1 SGDLS and CDR2 YYNGEE. Method: immunoSEQ multiplex PCR; TCRdb's copy keeps in-frame clones and lacks some. The sample yields 20,000 to 25,000 clones, over 75% seen once. This sample is part of a study of T cell changes during pregnancy in multiple sclerosis. The TCR sequence derives from a female donor with multiple sclerosis, enrolled in a pregnancy study. The specimen was CD8+ T cells from peripheral blood mononuclear cells, collected after pregnancy. The chain has TRBV9 and TRBJ1-3, with 7 positions matching TRBD1. CDR3 nucleotide sequence: TGTGCCAGCAGCGTAGGAAGTTGGGACAGCTCTGGAAACACCATATATTTT. This gives the protein CASSVGSWDSSGNTIYF.